The 26 T cell receptor beta chains below were found in one sample sequenced in a study of identical twins. Via MiXCR, TCRdb re-called the 5' RACE reads, giving one row per CDR3 protein. The profile covers about 570,000 distinct CDR3 sequences, with around 9.6% appearing a single time and around 3% taken by the ten largest. The same data also contributed to another study, on yellow fever vaccine responses in identical twins.

Sequencing was performed on PBMCs. Receptors were obtained from a young woman in good health.

The chain carries TRBV14 and TRBJ1-1; D is unclear. Germline V lookup: CDR1 SGHDN, CDR2 FVKESK. Between the trimmed V and J ends, which lost 1 base and 6 bases, there was a span of 12 bases. The CDR3 spans 14 residues. The chain's CDR3 is CASSQGLEVPEAFF. The CDR3 DNA is TGTGCCAGCAGCCAAGGCTTAGAGGTGCCTGAAGCTTTCTTT.

This clonotype appeared many times. The CDR3 reads CASSQDPQGTGFYEQYF. The CDR3 DNA follows: TGTGCCAGCAGCCAAGATCCCCAAGGGACAGGGTTCTACGAGCAGTACTTC. This chain uses TRBV4-2 with TRBJ2-7, with 9 positions matching TRBD1. V shed 0 bases, J shed 3 bases, and the junction held 9 bases outside the gene matches. CDR3 length: 17 amino acids. Germline loops: CDR1 LGHNA, CDR2 YNFKEQ.

This clonotype was detected many times. The V and J genes are TRBV27 and TRBJ2-3, with D uncertain. V dropped 5 bases and J dropped 0 bases, with 12 bases sitting between them. CDR3 length: 15 amino acids. Germline V CDR1 and CDR2: MNHEY, SMNVEV (reference sequence). CDR3: CASSQLPPSTDTQYF. The CDR3 region has the DNA TGTGCCAGCAGTCAGCTACCCCCCAGCACAGATACGCAGTATTTT.

This sequence joins TRBV9 and TRBJ2-3, with a weak D call TRBD2 (5 bases). CDR3 length: 15 amino acids. V lost 0 bases, J lost 4 bases, and 12 bases lay in between. Germline values: CDR1 SGDLS, CDR2 YYNGEE. As DNA, the CDR3 is TGTGCCAGCAGCGTAGATGTCGGGAAGGCAGATACGCAGTATTTT. It encodes CASSVDVGKADTQYF. The full variable domain, in which reference TRBV9 and TRBJ2-3 provide the parts outside the CDR3, is DSGVTQTPKHLITATGQRVTLRCSPRSGDLSVYWYQQSLDQGLQFLIQYYNGEERAKGNILERFSAQQFPDLHSELNLSSLELGDSALYFCASSVDVGKADTQYFGPGTRLTVL.

This clonotype was observed many times. V usage is TRBV5-1 and J usage is TRBJ2-2, with a possible D match to TRBD1 (5 bases). With 5 bases removed from V and 3 bases from J, the gap between germline ends came to 14 bases. Per germline, CDR1 SGHRS and CDR2 YFSETQ. There are 15 residues in the CDR3. CDR3 region: CASRRPQQDTGELFF. In nucleotides, the CDR3 is TGCGCCAGCAGACGTCCCCAACAGGACACCGGGGAGCTGTTTTTT.

This clonotype was seen many times. V gene TRBV7-2 combines with J gene TRBJ1-1, with 7 nucleotides matching TRBD1. V was pared by 3 bases and J by 5 bases, with 6 bases of the junction left unmatched. The CDR3 is 14 residues long. CDR1 and CDR2 (germline): SGHTA, FQGNSA. As DNA, the CDR3 is TGTGCCAGCAGCTTGGAGGGGGCCGGAACTGAAGCTTTCTTT. It translates to CASSLEGAGTEAFF.

This chain uses TRBV5-6 with TRBJ2-7; D call uncertain. Deletions cut 4 bases from V and 2 bases from J, with 13 bases between. From germline, CDR1 is SGHDT and CDR2 YYEEEE. The CDR3 is 14 amino acids. The CDR3 region is CASSQASQAYEQYF. Written as DNA, the CDR3 is TGTGCCAGCAGCCAAGCGTCGCAAGCCTACGAGCAGTACTTC.

This clonotype was recorded a few times. The V call is TRBV12-3 or TRBV12-4, the J call TRBJ1-1; D is unresolved. Deletions cut 3 bases from V and 1 base from J, with 18 bases between. This CDR3 has 17 amino acids. In nucleotides, the CDR3 is TGTGCCAGCAGTTTCCAGCCCTTCCCCGGGGAGAACACTGAAGCTTTCTTT. It translates to CASSFQPFPGENTEAFF.

The chain has TRBV29-1 and TRBJ1-2; D possibly corresponds to TRBD1 (6 bases). The germline V gene encodes CDR1 SQVTM and CDR2 ANQGSEA. Trimming stripped 3 bases from V and 1 base from J, with 9 bases between. This CDR3 is built from 13 residues. The chain's CDR3 is CSVDRGFNYGYTF. In nucleotides, the CDR3 is TGCAGCGTTGACAGGGGTTTTAACTATGGCTACACCTTC. The variable domain in full, with the rest retrieved from reference TRBV29-1 and TRBJ1-2, is SAVISQKPSRDICQRGTSLTIQCQVDSQVTMMFWYRQQPGQSLTLIATANQGSEATYESGFVIDKFPISRPNLTFSTLTVSNMSPEDSSIYLCSVDRGFNYGYTFGSGTRLTVV.

This clonotype occurred many times. The chain has TRBV28 and TRBJ2-3; 12 bases are shared with TRBD2. V lost 4 bases and J lost 5; bases outside the gene matches: 4. Germline V gives CDR1 MDHEN, CDR2 SYDVKM. The CDR3 has 15 amino acids. The CDR3 DNA is TGTGCCAGCAGTTCCGGACTAGCGGGACGAGATACGCAGTATTTT. It is translated as CASSSGLAGRDTQYF.

This clonotype was recorded at least ten times. The chain has TRBV12-3 or TRBV12-4 and TRBJ2-5; tentative D call: TRBD1 (5 bases). The CDR3 length is 16 residues. Trimming cost V 2 bases and J 4 bases, with 17 bases left between them. The CDR3 here is CASSLITQGLRETQYF. The CDR3 nucleotides are TGTGCCAGCAGTTTAATCACTCAGGGATTGAGAGAGACCCAGTACTTC.

This chain uses TRBV27 with TRBJ2-1, with 7 bases identical to TRBD1. V gave up 10 bases and J gave up 1 base; unmatched junction bases: 7. Germline V gene data show CDR1 as MNHEY and CDR2 as SMNVEV (reference sequence). CDR3 length equals 14 residues. The CDR3 here is CATRQGLSYNEQFF. The CDR3 DNA is TGTGCCACCAGACAGGGTCTGTCCTACAATGAGCAGTTCTTC.

At least ten counts were recorded for this clonotype. The V call is TRBV6-5, the J call TRBJ2-3, with D perhaps given as TRBD1 or TRBD2 (6 bases each). The V and J ends lost 0 bases and 4 bases respectively, with 8 bases between them. The CDR3 covers 14 residues. CDR1 is MNHEY and CDR2 is SVGAGI in the germline V gene. The CDR3 DNA reads TGTGCCAGCAGTTACTCGGAGGGGGCAGATACGCAGTATTTT. Translated, it gives CASSYSEGADTQYF.

A word on this clonotype: A much larger clone sits a single nucleotide away, making a read error possible. The V call is TRBV5-1, the J call TRBJ2-7, with 12 bases identical to TRBD2. The CDR3 loop spans 17 amino acids. The germline CDR1 and CDR2 sequences are SGHRS and YFSETQ. The CDR3 region has the DNA TGCTCCAGCAGCTTGTCTTTCGGACTAGCGGGATCGAATGAGCAGTACTTC. This encodes CSSSLSFGLAGSNEQYF.

This clonotype was picked up a small number of times. V usage is TRBV10-3 and J usage is TRBJ2-2; 9 bases agree with TRBD1. Trimming at V came to 6 bases and at J to 7 bases, leaving 6 bases not matched to a gene. This CDR3 contains 14 residues. Germline CDR1 is ENHRY and CDR2 is SYGVKD. This chain's CDR3 is CAISGTGSVGELFF. The CDR3 nucleotides read TGTGCCATCAGCGGGACAGGGTCTGTCGGGGAGCTGTTTTTT.

V gene TRBV4-3 combines with J gene TRBJ2-5; TRBD1 aligns across 8 bases. From germline, CDR1 is LGHNA and CDR2 YSLEER. V lost 0 bases to trimming and J lost 3 bases; unmatched junction nucleotides: 6. The CDR3 runs to 16 residues. The CDR3 region is CASSQERTGLEETQYF. The CDR3 DNA is TGCGCCAGCAGCCAAGAACGGACAGGGCTTGAAGAGACCCAGTACTTC.

The rearrangement links TRBV5-1 to TRBJ2-5, with D unclear. Deletions cut 1 base from V and 0 bases from J, with 13 bases between. The length of the CDR3 is 16 residues. CDR1 is SGHRS, CDR2 YFSETQ, per germline. Here the CDR3 reads CASSLLANNDQETQYF. The DNA for the CDR3 is TGCGCCAGCAGCTTGCTTGCCAACAATGACCAAGAGACCCAGTACTTC.

The chain links TRBV28 to TRBJ1-1; 7 nucleotides line up with TRBD1. Trimming cost V 6 bases and J 11 bases; bases outside gene matches: 3. The CDR3 sequence is 10 residues long. Per the germline V gene, CDR1 is MDHEN and CDR2 is SYDVKM. The CDR3 sequence is CASSQGDAFF. DNA for the CDR3: TGTGCCAGCAGCCAGGGGGACGCTTTCTTT.

This clonotype was detected ten times or more. The chain couples TRBV5-1 to TRBJ2-7; D is uncertain. V lost 0 bases and J lost 2, with 9 bases in between. This CDR3 spans 14 amino acids. The V gene's germline CDR1 is SGHRS and CDR2 YFSETQ. The CDR3 DNA reads TGCGCCAGCAGCTTGGGAGGCAGAACCTACGAGCAGTACTTC. Protein product: CASSLGGRTYEQYF.

V and J are TRBV29-1 and TRBJ2-7; D is tentatively TRBD1 or TRBD2 (5 bases each). V was shortened by 0 bases and J by 6 bases, with 21 bases between the two germline ends. Germline V gene sequence: CDR1 SQVTM, CDR2 ANQGSEA. This CDR3 contains 16 residues. The CDR3 DNA sequence: TGCAGCGTTGAAGATCGGGGAAGGGGTTCCACTCGCGAGCAGTACTTC. It encodes CSVEDRGRGSTREQYF.

This clonotype was observed many times. The gene calls are TRBV6-5 and TRBJ1-1, with D maybe TRBD1 (5 bases). The ends were cut back, 0 bases at V and 3 bases at J, with 11 bases in the middle. Per germline, CDR1 MNHEY and CDR2 SVGAGI. The CDR3 contains 15 residues. In DNA form, the CDR3 reads TGTGCCAGCAGTTACTCCGGGGGTGGGTACACTGAAGCTTTCTTT. It yields the protein CASSYSGGGYTEAFF.

Notes on this clonotype: Germline is not matched at one junction end, which may reflect a read error. The chain carries TRBV20-1 and TRBJ2-7; tentative D call: TRBD2 (6 bases). Germline V lookup: CDR1 DFQATT, CDR2 SNEGSKA (reference sequence). CDR3 length: 15 residues. CDR3 sequence reads: CCARGGWGWGYEQYF. The DNA of the CDR3 is TGCTGTGCTAGAGGAGGGTGGGGATGGGGGTACGAGCAGTACTTC.

On this clonotype itself: A much larger clone lies a single base off, so this may be a read error. V gene TRBV15 combines with J gene TRBJ2-7, with D possibly TRBD1 on 5 matching bases. The V gene lost 8 bases and the J gene lost 2 bases, with 19 bases spanning the gap. CDR3 size: 15 residues. Germline V gene lookup returns CDR1 LNHNV and CDR2 YYDKDF (reference sequence). Here the CDR3 DNA reads TGTGCCACCTGCTTGACTCAGGGTGGTCCCTACGAGCAGTACTTC. This encodes CATCLTQGGPYEQYF.

This clonotype was observed a handful of times. J is TRBJ2-1 and V is TRBV14; 12 nucleotides line up with TRBD2. Germline CDR1 and CDR2: SGHDN and FVKESK. Trimming at V came to 0 bases and at J to 4 bases, leaving 13 bases not matched to a gene. The CDR3 length is 20 residues. The CDR3 nucleotides are TGTGCCAGCAGCCAAGAACGTAGTGTATGGACTAGCGGGATTTACAATGAGCAGTTCTTC. It specifies CASSQERSVWTSGIYNEQFF.

This clonotype has a count of ten or more. The rearrangement uses TRBV28 and TRBJ2-3; TRBD2 aligns across 10 bases. This CDR3 is built from 17 residues. The trim removed 5 bases at V and 4 bases at J, leaving 12 bases unmatched. Germline V lookup: CDR1 MDHEN, CDR2 SYDVKM. CDR3 nucleotides: TGTGCCAGCAGTCCAGGGGCTAGCGGGAGAGTGGCAGATACGCAGTATTTT. This encodes CASSPGASGRVADTQYF.

The V gene is TRBV12-3 or TRBV12-4, the J gene TRBJ2-5, with 10 bases lining up with TRBD2. The CDR3 spans 12 residues. V gave up 8 bases and J gave up 4 bases; unmatched junction bases: 1. As DNA, the CDR3 is TGTGCCAGCTGGACTAGCGGAGAGACCCAGTACTTC. Protein sequence: CASWTSGETQYF.